The entry that follows covers one TCR beta chain sequence. Its cognate antigen has yet to be identified. No per-base quality is available; no much larger clone lies one base away. Selection of patients required sufficient residual fresh-frozen tumor tissue and over two years of available survival data. Molecular status otherwise varied across the glioblastoma patients, but none of them carried an isocitrate dehydrogenase mutation. PBMC collection took place before vaccination, two weeks after the third vaccination, and at tumor progression if progression occurred. The Qiagen DNeasy Blood extraction Kit was used for extraction of genomic DNA. CDR1 SGDLS and CDR2 YYNGEE were looked up in the germline V gene. Trimming removed 4 bases from V and 4 bases from J; the gene matches leave 6 bases unexplained. The CDR3 holds 14 amino acids from the cysteine to the phenylalanine. Of the read, only the CDR3 DNA is kept; its 42 bases are in frame from base 1.

The data belong to a study of glioma-infiltrating T cells after dendritic cell vaccination (dated by TCRdb to the mid-2010s). A note on the overall study: A cohort of roughly 15 glioblastoma patients from Phase I and II dendritic cell vaccination trials was included, of whom 9 were newly diagnosed and 6 had recurrent disease. Between about 2002 and 2013, the patients were given dendritic cell vaccination pulsed with autologous tumor lysate. The vaccine was prepared from monocyte-derived dendritic cells that were cultured for seven days with IL-4 and GM-CSF and then pulsed overnight with autologous tumor lysate. Three intradermal dendritic cell vaccine injections were administered to patients at biweekly intervals in the arm below the axilla. In glioblastoma patients vaccinated with dendritic cells, deep sequencing of TCR beta CDR3 regions served to measure tumor-infiltrating lymphocyte content and to compare repertoires between tumor and blood. TCR sequencing metrics, including TIL content and tumor-blood repertoire overlap, were correlated with survival after dendritic cell vaccination. What the work shows at the level of the full study, not this receptor alone: The three-group TCR overlap response model was described as speculative and requiring prospective validation. No direct relationship between TCR clonality and survival was found, suggesting that a diverse polyclonal response may matter. Longer time to progression and overall survival after dendritic cell vaccination were predicted by higher estimated pretreatment TIL content. The cohort was small and heterogeneous, only a few patients had full blood and tumor sets, and even fewer had initial-recurrent tumor pairs.

TCRB CDR3 regions were amplified from 1.5 to 2.5 ug genomic DNA, or all available DNA if less, using the immunoSEQ assay. The multiplex PCR employed 60 forward primers targeting TCR V beta segments and 13 reverse primers targeting J beta segments. To estimate reads per starting template, synthetic control templates were spiked into each sample at limiting dilution. The Illumina HiSeq System generated 87 bp sequencing reads. Per the original workflow: PCR and sequencing errors were removed by a nearest neighbor algorithm that merged closely related sequences. TCR overlap was defined as the percentage of unique tumor TCR beta sequences that were also found in the peripheral blood of the same patient. In TCRdb, the immuneACCESS table is reduced to in-frame sequences with V and J assigned. These tables do not hold every clone; where another copy was compared, an unresolved V gene accounts for under half, and the others remain unexplained. The V and J calls and the clone size are those of that table, but D and trimming were determined from the DNA. Here the sample has approximately 82,000 clones; about 90% occur a single time. The ten largest clones take up approximately 3.4% of the sample.

Recombination connected TRBV9 to TRBJ2-7, with 9 bases in between that match TRBD2. The TCR originated in a human donor with glioblastoma. Specimen: blood, collected before dendritic cell vaccination. The DNA sequence follows: TGTGCCAGCAGCATTAGCGGGAGTACTTACGAGCAGTACTTC. Its product reads: CASSISGSTYEQYF.